This T cell receptor beta chain emerged from a study of T cells in localized non-small cell lung cancer. Study-wide points: Turning up in adjacent lung were a median approximately 57 of the top 100 tumor clones.

V was clipped by 5 bases and J by 0 bases; unmatched bases: 4. Looked up from germline, CDR1 is SEHNR and CDR2 is FQNEAQ (reference sequence). This CDR3 comprises 15 residues. Measured with immunoSEQ multiplex PCR; TCRdb has only the in-frame clones, and not every one. The sample includes about 33,000 clones, about four fifths of them seen just once. In the case of this clone: Its antigen is as yet unknown.

Sequenced here: peripheral blood, sampled before any cancer treatment. The genes are TRBV7-9 and TRBJ1-1; 9 bases are a match to TRBD1. The origin of this receptor is a male donor at least 60 years old with stage III squamous cell lung carcinoma. The CDR3 DNA reads TGTGCCAGCAGCCCCCGACAGGGGGTGAACACTGAAGCTTTCTTT. Its translation: CASSPRQGVNTEAFF. Using reference TRBV7-9 and TRBJ1-1 for the parts outside the CDR3, the full variable domain is DTGVSQNPRHKITKRGQNVTFRCDPISEHNRLYWYRQTLGQGPEFLTYFQNEAQLEKSRLLSDRFSAERPKGSFSTLEIQRTEQGDSAMYLCASSPRQGVNTEAFFGQGTRLTVV.